The source of this T cell receptor beta chain is a study of spatial heterogeneity in lung cancer. Indicated time point: sample taken at primary tumor resection. Whole RNA obtained from tumor, nontumor lung or frozen PBMC underwent sequencing without sorting. V dropped 3 bases and J dropped 3 bases, with 15 bases sitting between them. Looked up from germline, CDR1 is SGHTA and CDR2 is FQGNSA. This CDR3 comprises 15 residues. TCR cDNA molecules each had a unique molecular identifier. TCRdb independently ran MiXCR on the 5' RACE reads; one entry per CDR3 protein. The table has under 75,000 distinct CDR3 sequences, 13% seen once. Study-level points and caveats: Resection blood, more than follow-up blood, showed ubiquitous expanded tumor TCRs.

As to this clonotype: What it binds is unknown.

This receptor was taken from a male donor with early-stage non-small cell lung cancer. This chain joins TRBV7-2 and TRBJ2-7; tentative D call: TRBD1 (6 bases). The sample in question was PBMCs, obtained at surgery. CDR3 loop: CASSFPGHQNYEQYF. The DNA for the CDR3 is TGTGCCAGCAGCTTCCCGGGACACCAGAACTACGAGCAGTACTTC. The entire variable domain, with the rest obtained from reference TRBV7-2 and TRBJ2-7, is as follows: GAGVSQSPSNKVTEKGKDVELRCDPISGHTALYWYRQSLGQGLEFLIYFQGNSAPDKSGLPSDRFSAERTGGSVSTLTIQRTQQEDSAVYLCASSFPGHQNYEQYFGPGTRLTVT.